A single sample gave rise to the 7 T cell receptor beta chains below, sequenced in a study of T-cell memory formation after mild COVID-19. TCRdb ran MiXCR on the 5' RACE reads and lists one entry per CDR3 protein. Among about 260,000 distinct CDR3 sequences listed, 16% were seen once. Specimen: PBMCs or a T cell subset sorted from them (not recorded which). The receptors stem from a man between 18 and 29 years old who had mild COVID-19 (a few samples of this study predate the infection). Cell type and time point are not known.

The CDR3 loop is CASSQAGGFAGGELFF. For the CDR3, the DNA is TGCGCCAGCAGCCAGGCGGGGGGGTTTGCCGGCGGGGAGCTGTTTTTT. This chain uses TRBV4-1 with TRBJ2-2, with TRBD2 identical over 9 bases. The CDR3 is 16 residues long. V lost 3 bases to trimming and J lost 7 bases; unmatched junction nucleotides: 9. Per germline, CDR1 MGHRA and CDR2 YSYEKL.

The rearrangement uses TRBV27 and TRBJ1-5; the D is unclear. CDR1 and CDR2 (germline): MNHEY, SMNVEV (reference sequence). The V and J ends lost 5 bases and 0 bases respectively, with 20 bases between them. The CDR3 has 18 residues. CDR3 nucleotide sequence: TGTGCCAGCAGTCACATACCCCGGGATATGAATAGCAATCAGCCCCAGCATTTT. Translation: CASSHIPRDMNSNQPQHF.

This clonotype was counted between two and nine times. The V gene is TRBV4-3, the J gene TRBJ2-6; D ambiguous. Trimming removed 1 base from V and 1 base from J, with 11 bases in between. Germline lookup yields CDR1 LGHNA and CDR2 YSLEER. This CDR3 has 17 residues. The CDR3, as DNA: TGCGCCAGCAGCCAAGCTGTTCTCGGTTCTGGGGCCAACGTCCTGACTTTC. Protein product: CASSQAVLGSGANVLTF.

V and J are TRBV11-2 and TRBJ1-2; D is possibly TRBD1 (5 bases). Germline values: CDR1 SGHAT, CDR2 FQNNGV. This CDR3 region has 15 residues. Between the trimmed V and J ends, which lost 8 bases and 7 bases, there was a span of 23 bases. The CDR3: CASRGAAKGTSGYTF. The CDR3 coding sequence is TGTGCCAGCCGGGGCGCGGCGAAGGGGACGAGTGGCTACACCTTC. Full variable domain (remainder filled in from reference TRBV11-2 and TRBJ1-2): EAGVAQSPRYKIIEKRQSVAFWCNPISGHATLYWYQQILGQGPKLLIQFQNNGVVDDSQLPKDRFSAERLKGVDSTLKIQPAKLEDSAVYLCASRGAAKGTSGYTFGSGTRLTVV.

In its sample, this clonotype was seen a few times. This sequence joins TRBV7-2 and TRBJ2-3; 12 bases are a match to TRBD2. The CDR3 is 19 residues long. The V gene end was trimmed by 5 bases and the J gene end by 2 bases; junction bases not matched to a gene: 14. The germline V gene encodes CDR1 SGHTA and CDR2 FQGNSA. Here the CDR3 reads CASSEEPPTSGGNTDTQYF. The CDR3 nucleotides are TGTGCCAGCAGCGAAGAGCCCCCCACTAGCGGGGGGAACACAGATACGCAGTATTTT.

This clonotype appeared a few times. The chain has TRBV6-5 and TRBJ2-2, with 10 bases aligning to TRBD1. Germline CDR1 and CDR2: MNHEY and SVGAGI. V lost 4 bases to trimming and J lost 7 bases; unmatched junction nucleotides: 9. The CDR3 contains 16 residues. In DNA, the CDR3 is TGTGCCAGCAGTTCGTTCACCGGGACAGGGGTCGGGGAGCTGTTTTTT. It yields the protein CASSSFTGTGVGELFF.

This clonotype appeared a few times. The chain is built from TRBV7-9 and TRBJ2-7, with D perhaps TRBD1 or TRBD2 (5 bases each). The CDR3 length is 13 residues. The V and J ends lost 4 bases and 3 bases respectively, with 10 bases between them. Germline V gene lookup returns CDR1 SEHNR and CDR2 FQNEAQ (reference sequence). The CDR3 loop reads CASSSRDLYEQYF. In nucleotides, the CDR3 is TGTGCCAGCAGCTCCCGGGACCTCTACGAGCAGTACTTC.